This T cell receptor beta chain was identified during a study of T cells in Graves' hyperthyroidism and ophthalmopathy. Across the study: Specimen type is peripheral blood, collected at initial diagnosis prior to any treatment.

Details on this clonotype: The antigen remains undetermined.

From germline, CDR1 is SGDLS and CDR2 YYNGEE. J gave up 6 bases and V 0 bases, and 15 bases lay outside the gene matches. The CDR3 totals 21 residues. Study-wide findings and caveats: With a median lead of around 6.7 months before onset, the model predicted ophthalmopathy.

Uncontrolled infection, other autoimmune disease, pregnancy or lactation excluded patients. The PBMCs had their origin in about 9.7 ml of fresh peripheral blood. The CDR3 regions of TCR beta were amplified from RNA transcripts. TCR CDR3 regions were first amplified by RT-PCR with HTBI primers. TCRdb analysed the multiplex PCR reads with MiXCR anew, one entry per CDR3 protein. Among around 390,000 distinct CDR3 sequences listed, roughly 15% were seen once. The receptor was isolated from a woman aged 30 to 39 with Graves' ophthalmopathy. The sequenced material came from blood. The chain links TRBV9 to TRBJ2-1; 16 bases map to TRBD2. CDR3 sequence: CASSVAPGLAGGEPPRNEQFF. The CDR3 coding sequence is TGTGCCAGCAGCGTAGCCCCGGGACTAGCGGGGGGGGAGCCCCCGCGCAATGAGCAGTTCTTC.